These 8 T cell receptor beta chains were all obtained from the same sample, sequenced in a study of shared clonotypes between healthy human individuals. The assay was immunoSEQ multiplex PCR, and TCRdb's table has in-frame clones only and misses some. The data hold fewer than 1.4 million clones, with 78% observed a single time. The material sequenced was memory CD4+ T cells from PBMCs. Described subset: CD45RA-negative fraction. These receptors were taken from a man between 18 and 35 years old in good health. Some clones in this sample may be carry-over from other donors' samples.

As to this clone: A far larger clone differs by one base, so this is likely a read error. The gene calls are TRBV5-1 and TRBJ2-5; 8 bases are shared with TRBD1. Per the germline V gene, CDR1 is SGHRS and CDR2 is YFSETQ. The CDR3 sequence is 15 residues long. The CDR3 is CASNLAPDREETQYF. For the CDR3, the DNA is TGCGCCAGCAACTTGGCCCCGGACAGGGAAGAGACCCAGTACTTC.

In regard to this clone: Compared with germline, one end of the junction differs, possibly owing to a read error. J is TRBJ2-1 and V is TRBV7-7, with 7 bases lining up with TRBD2. In germline, CDR1 is SSHAT, CDR2 FNYEAQ (reference sequence). The CDR3 runs to 13 residues. The CDR3 coding sequence is TGTGCCAGCAGTCCCGGGGGGTACAGTGAGCAGTTCTTC. It specifies CASSPGGYSEQFF.

The chain combines TRBV10-3 with TRBJ2-5, with 8 bases fitting TRBD2. CDR1 and CDR2 (germline): ENHRY, SYGVKD. The trim removed 10 bases at V and 2 bases at J, leaving 9 bases unmatched. This CDR3 is built from 14 residues. The CDR3 coding sequence is TGTGCCACTAAATTAGCGGGAACGCAAGAGACCCAGTACTTC. Its translation is CATKLAGTQETQYF.

The rearrangement uses TRBV4-2 and TRBJ2-3; 12 bases line up with TRBD2. V trimming: 8 bases; J trimming: 3 bases; junction bases outside the gene matches: 3. Germline loops: CDR1 LGHNA, CDR2 YNFKEQ. This CDR3 comprises 14 residues. CDR3 region: CASGLAGLTDTQYF. As DNA, the CDR3 is TGTGCCAGCGGACTAGCGGGGTTAACAGATACGCAGTATTTT.

V and J are TRBV23-1 and TRBJ2-3; D possibly corresponds to TRBD1 (7 bases). TRBV23-1 is an ORF, and what it does is uncertain. The ends were cut back, 3 bases at V and 0 bases at J, with 13 bases in the middle. The CDR3 extends over 16 amino acids. This CDR3 is CASSHPQGTSTDTQYF. The CDR3 DNA reads as TGCGCCAGCAGTCACCCACAGGGGACTAGCACAGATACGCAGTATTTT.

This clone has only one observation. This rearrangement joins TRBV6-1 to TRBJ2-7; D remains ambiguous. In germline, CDR1 is MNHNS, CDR2 SASEGT. The CDR3 totals 11 residues. V was trimmed by 2 bases and J by 5 bases, leaving 4 bases between them. The CDR3 region is CASSEWDEQYF. The CDR3 nucleotides are TGTGCCAGCAGTGAATGGGACGAGCAGTACTTC.

For this clone: This sample also contains other DNA sequences that code for the same CDR3. The chain recombines TRBV5-1 with TRBJ2-2; no firm D call. Per the germline V gene, CDR1 is SGHRS and CDR2 is YFSETQ. Trimming shortened V by 0 bases and J by 6 bases, and 6 bases separated the two germline ends. This CDR3 has 13 amino acids. CDR3 DNA: TGCGCCAGCAGCTTGGATGGCTCCGGGGAGCTGTTTTTT. As protein: CASSLDGSGELFF. Using reference TRBV5-1 and TRBJ2-2 for the parts outside the CDR3, the full variable domain is KAGVTQTPRYLIKTRGQQVTLSCSPISGHRSVSWYQQTPGQGLQFLFEYFSETQRNKGNFPGRFSGRQFSNSRSEMNVSTLELGDSALYLCASSLDGSGELFFGEGSRLTVL.

In its sample, this clone was seen once. Other DNA sequences of this sample code for an identical CDR3. The chain joins TRBV5-1 to TRBJ2-5, with D maybe TRBD2 (6 bases). Germline V gene lookup returns CDR1 SGHRS and CDR2 YFSETQ. The CDR3 is made up of 13 amino acids. With 0 bases removed from V and 5 bases from J, the gap between germline ends came to 8 bases. The CDR3 nucleotides read TGCGCCAGCAGCTTGGCCGGGAGTGAGACCCAGTACTTC. It specifies CASSLAGSETQYF. Drawing the rest from reference TRBV5-1 and TRBJ2-5, the complete variable domain is KAGVTQTPRYLIKTRGQQVTLSCSPISGHRSVSWYQQTPGQGLQFLFEYFSETQRNKGNFPGRFSGRQFSNSRSEMNVSTLELGDSALYLCASSLAGSETQYFGPGTRLLVL.